Sequencing of this T cell receptor beta chain was carried out in a study of T cells in women clearing cervical HPV infection (dated by TCRdb to the late 2010s). Describing the broader study: Cases were some 24 women with histologically confirmed HPV16-related CIN3 or worse, including a couple of invasive cancers. The approximately 23 controls were women who cleared a single incident HPV16 infection within 12 months without developing precancer or cancer. Case blood was taken at the visit when the lesion was first identified, whereas control blood was taken when infection was no longer detected. Among cases, blood sampling occurred a median of about 150 days after lesion detection, with an interquartile range of about 85 to 210 days. Since HLA typing was available for only a few women, HLA type could not be ruled out as a confounder. The exploratory proof-of-principle case-control study was nested within the Guanacaste HPV Natural History Study in Costa Rica and compared TCR repertoires across cervical HPV16 outcomes. Cases and controls were matched on year of sample collection and on age within five years. Cases had a median age of almost 35 years and controls had a median age of approximately 37, with no significant differences in baseline characteristics. In the parent cohort, some 10,000 women aged 18 or older were enrolled in Guanacaste, Costa Rica, during about 1993 to 1995 and were followed for less than 8 years. As quality controls, five blinded duplicates were added to each group, bringing the total to about 60 samples made up of 50 or so participants and some ten replicates. General conclusions and limits of the study: Because the number of T cells per sample was unknown, the richness differences could reflect varying T-cell content rather than repertoire biology. TCR repertoire richness was significantly higher in CIN3+ cases than in controls across sequencing depths, while evenness did not differ. By combining richness with V gene abundances, random forest classifiers separated cases from controls with an estimated AUC of around 0.85. TRBV6-7 relative abundance was lower in cases than in controls (around 0.11% versus 0.15%; Bonferroni P = 0.0008). Because of the cross-sectional design, the study could not determine whether the associations came before infection or resulted from infection, and neither effector/memory subsets nor HPV-specific T cells were isolated.

TCR beta CDR3 regions were amplified by multiplex PCR from an average of approximately 1,200 ng genomic DNA per sample using the immunoSEQ assay. To correct primer bias, the assay used a complete synthetic TCR repertoire to set an amplification baseline. The amplicons were sequenced on the Illumina platform. The authors' analysis ran thus. Error correction of the sequences involved clustering with frequency ratios plus a modified nearest-neighbor algorithm, after which the sequences were analyzed in the immunoSEQ Analyzer using IMGT gene definitions. At each rarefaction depth, TCR richness and evenness were averaged across 20 rarefaction repeats, and any sample with fewer sequences than the depth was left out. V, D and J gene relative abundances were compared between groups with Wilcoxon rank sum tests, applying FDR correction. Blinded duplicates gave an intraclass correlation of about 96% for TCR richness and an average of around 83% across around 66 gene segments. TCRdb holds this immuneACCESS table with in-frame rearrangements only. Some clones are missing; in checked studies, unresolved V genes explain under half, and the rest has no known cause. V, J and clone size reflect that table, while D and trimming were determined from the DNA. For this sample, the table gives some 46,000 clones. 35% of the sample goes to the ten largest clones.

Details on this clone: This clone's antigen is unknown. Sequencing ends 3 residues short of the CDR3 end; the germline J gene provides the rest.

The germline V and J ends show losses of 3 bases and 3 bases respectively, and no gene match explains 11 bases of the junction. From the cysteine through the phenylalanine, the CDR3 covers 19 amino acids. Sequencing covers 48 bases of the CDR3, shown here with the frame starting at base 1. CDR1 is given as SGHRS and CDR2 as YFSETQ, both from the germline V gene. Every participant had a single incident cervical HPV16 infection, and prevalent HPV16 infections were excluded. Cervical HPV DNA was detected by MY09/MY11 PCR and genotyped by dot-blot hybridization. Fifteen mL of heparinized blood were centrifuged, and the buffy coat was split into aliquots, frozen at -30 degrees C, and then kept at -80 degrees C. QIAGEN kits were used to extract genomic DNA from buffy coat specimens.

The chain couples TRBV5-1 to TRBJ2-6; TRBD1 aligns with 11 central bases. Specimen: blood buffy coat. This receptor was identified in a woman aged 18-70 years with a cervical HPV16 infection that either progressed to CIN3+ or cleared (not recorded which). CDR3 DNA, as far as it was read: TGCGCCAGCAGCTCTCTGCCGGGACAGGGGGACGGTGGGGCCAACGTC. It encodes CASSSLPGQGDGGANV. The full CDR3 reads CASSSLPGQGDGGANVLTF.